The rows below give T cell receptor beta chains drawn from one sample of a study of T cells after yellow fever vaccination. TCRdb called the 5' RACE reads again in MiXCR, with one record for every CDR3 protein. The sample contains some 670,000 distinct CDR3 sequences, roughly 12% of which appear only once. Source: PBMCs, taken on the day of the yellow fever booster vaccination. These receptors were collected from a man aged 25 to 40 who received the YFV17D yellow fever vaccine. Each CDR3 is given with its conserved first and last residue. A D gene is named only where the DNA matches it firmly. Only some rows state a clone size, as once, few, many or a class for expanded clones.

>.|TRBJ2-3|TRBV12-3/TRBV12-4|TRBD1
CASSPRQGKYADTQYF
TGTGCCAGCAGTCCTCGACAGGGGAAGTACGCAGATACGCAGTATTTT
>once|TRBJ1-2|TRBV6-5|.
CASSYSPLNGYTF
TGTGCCAGCAGTTACTCGCCCTTGAATGGCTACACCTTC
>.|TRBJ2-6|TRBV7-2|TRBD2
CASASSGNVGANVLTF
TGTGCCAGCGCCTCTAGCGGGAATGTCGGGGCCAACGTCCTGACTTTC
>few|TRBJ1-1|TRBV7-8|.
CASSLLRKNTEAFF
TGTGCCAGCAGCTTACTCCGGAAGAACACTGAAGCTTTCTTT
>few|TRBJ2-2|TRBV20-1|.
CSARTSNTGELFF
TGCAGTGCTCGGACCTCAAACACCGGGGAGCTGTTTTTT
>few|TRBJ2-5|TRBV18|.
CASSPSPGPKGAQYF
TGTGCCAGCTCACCAAGTCCCGGACCGAAGGGGGCCCAGTACTTC
>.|TRBJ2-5|TRBV12-3/TRBV12-4|.
CASNNRDLRTQYF
TGTGCCAGCAATAACCGGGACCTACGGACCCAGTACTTC
>.|TRBJ2-2|TRBV6-4|TRBD1
CASSVGQGKMNPGELFF
TGTGCCAGCAGTGTCGGACAGGGTAAAATGAACCCCGGGGAGCTGTTTTTT
>few|TRBJ2-7|TRBV10-2|TRBD2
CASMEGGGFAEQYF
TGCGCCAGCATGGAGGGCGGGGGGTTCGCGGAGCAGTACTTC
>.|TRBJ2-1|TRBV29-1|TRBD1
CSVEKGTGDSYNEQFF
TGCAGCGTTGAAAAGGGGACAGGTGACTCCTACAATGAGCAGTTCTTC
>few|TRBJ2-1|TRBV30|TRBD2
CAWSKVAGAYNEQFF
TGTGCCTGGAGTAAGGTAGCGGGGGCCTACAATGAGCAGTTCTTC
>few|TRBJ2-2|TRBV20-1|TRBD2
CSAREAGGLTGELFF
TGCAGTGCTAGAGAAGCGGGAGGGCTCACCGGGGAGCTGTTTTTT
>many|TRBJ2-2|TRBV5-1|TRBD1
CASSLGQGNTGELFF
TGTGCCAGCAGTTTGGGACAGGGTAACACCGGGGAGCTGTTTTTT
>.|TRBJ1-6|TRBV15|.
CATSFQGTSSPLHF
TGTGCCACCAGCTTTCAGGGAACTAGCTCACCCCTCCACTTT
>few|TRBJ2-7|TRBV27|.
CASSLGTVVAGTYEQYF
TGTGCCAGCAGTTTAGGTACAGTAGTGGCGGGGACCTACGAGCAGTACTTC
>.|TRBJ2-7|TRBV7-3|.
CASSLVGGASGEQYF
TGTGCCAGCAGCTTGGTAGGAGGGGCCAGTGGCGAGCAGTACTTC
>few|TRBJ1-5|TRBV29-1|.
CSVIVGEGQPQHF
TGCAGCGTTATTGTGGGGGAAGGTCAGCCCCAGCATTTT
>few|TRBJ2-1|TRBV15|TRBD2
CATSRASGNSNEQFF
TGTGCCACCAGCAGAGCTAGCGGGAATTCCAATGAGCAGTTCTTC